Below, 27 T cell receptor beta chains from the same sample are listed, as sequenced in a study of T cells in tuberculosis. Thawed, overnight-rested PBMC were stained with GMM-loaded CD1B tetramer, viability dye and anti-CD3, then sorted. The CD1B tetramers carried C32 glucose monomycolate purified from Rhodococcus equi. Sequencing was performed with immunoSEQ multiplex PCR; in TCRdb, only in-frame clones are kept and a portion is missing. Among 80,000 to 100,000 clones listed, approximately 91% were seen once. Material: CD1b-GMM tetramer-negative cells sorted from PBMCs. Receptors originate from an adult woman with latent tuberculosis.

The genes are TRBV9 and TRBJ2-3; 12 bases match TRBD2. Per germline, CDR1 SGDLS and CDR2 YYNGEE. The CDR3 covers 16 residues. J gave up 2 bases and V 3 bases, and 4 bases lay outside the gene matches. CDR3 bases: TGTGCCAGCAGCGGTCGGACTAGCGGGATCACAGATACGCAGTATTTT. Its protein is CASSGRTSGITDTQYF.

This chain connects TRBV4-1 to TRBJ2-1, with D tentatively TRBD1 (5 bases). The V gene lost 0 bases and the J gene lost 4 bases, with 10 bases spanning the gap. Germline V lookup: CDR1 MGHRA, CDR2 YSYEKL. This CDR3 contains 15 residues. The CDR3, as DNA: TGCGCCAGCAGCCAAGAAGATAGGGGTTACAATGAGCAGTTCTTC. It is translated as CASSQEDRGYNEQFF.

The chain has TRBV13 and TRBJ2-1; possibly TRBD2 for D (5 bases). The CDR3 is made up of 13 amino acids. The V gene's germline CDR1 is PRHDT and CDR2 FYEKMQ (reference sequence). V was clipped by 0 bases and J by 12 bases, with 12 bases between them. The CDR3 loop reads CASSLGPTAGQFF. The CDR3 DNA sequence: TGTGCCAGCAGCTTAGGACCGACGGCGGGGCAGTTCTTC.

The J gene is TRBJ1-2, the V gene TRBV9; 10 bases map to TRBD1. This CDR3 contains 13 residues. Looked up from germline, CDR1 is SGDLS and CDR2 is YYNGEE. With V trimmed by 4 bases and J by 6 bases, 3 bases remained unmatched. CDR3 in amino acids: CASSRQGADGYTF. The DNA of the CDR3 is TGTGCCAGCAGCCGACAGGGGGCGGATGGCTACACCTTC. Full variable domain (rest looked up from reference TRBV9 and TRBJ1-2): DSGVTQTPKHLITATGQRVTLRCSPRSGDLSVYWYQQSLDQGLQFLIQYYNGEERAKGNILERFSAQQFPDLHSELNLSSLELGDSALYFCASSRQGADGYTFGSGTRLTVV.

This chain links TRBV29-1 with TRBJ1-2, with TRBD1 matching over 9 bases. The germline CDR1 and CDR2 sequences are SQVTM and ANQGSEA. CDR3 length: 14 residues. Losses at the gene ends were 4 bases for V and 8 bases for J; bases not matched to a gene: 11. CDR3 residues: CSVVEQGAGPGYTF. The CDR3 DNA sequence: TGCAGCGTTGTGGAACAGGGGGCGGGACCGGGCTACACCTTC.

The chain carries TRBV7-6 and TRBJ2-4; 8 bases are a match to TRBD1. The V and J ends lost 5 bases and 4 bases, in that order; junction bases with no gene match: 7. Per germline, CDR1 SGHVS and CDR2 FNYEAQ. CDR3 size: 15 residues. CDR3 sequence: CASSPNRGSKNIQYF. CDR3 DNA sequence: TGTGCCAGCAGCCCAAACAGGGGGTCAAAAAACATTCAGTACTTC.

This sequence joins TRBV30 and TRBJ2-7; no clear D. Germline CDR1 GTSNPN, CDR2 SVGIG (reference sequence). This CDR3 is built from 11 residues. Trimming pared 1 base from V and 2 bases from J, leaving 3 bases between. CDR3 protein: CAWSDTYEQYF. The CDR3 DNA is TGTGCCTGGAGTGATACCTACGAGCAGTACTTC.

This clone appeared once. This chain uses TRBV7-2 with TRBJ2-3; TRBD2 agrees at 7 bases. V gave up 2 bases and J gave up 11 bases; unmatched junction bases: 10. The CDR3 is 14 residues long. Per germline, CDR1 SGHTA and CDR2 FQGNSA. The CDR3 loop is CASSLFLAETMQYF. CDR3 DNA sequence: TGTGCCAGCAGCTTATTTCTAGCGGAAACCATGCAGTATTTT.

The CDR3 sequence: CASSPRNTGELFF. Written as DNA, the CDR3 is TGCGCCAGCAGCCCTCGGAACACCGGGGAGCTGTTTTTT. V and J are TRBV10-2 and TRBJ2-2; D call uncertain. Trimming took 6 bases from V and 1 from J, leaving 6 bases between them. This CDR3 is 13 amino acids long. Germline CDR1 and CDR2: WSHSY and SAAADI.

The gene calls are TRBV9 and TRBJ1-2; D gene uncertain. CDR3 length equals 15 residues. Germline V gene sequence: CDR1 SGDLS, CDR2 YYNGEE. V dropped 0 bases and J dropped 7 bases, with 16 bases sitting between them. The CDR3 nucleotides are TGTGCCAGCAGCGTAGAGTCGCACTCACGCGTTGGCTACACCTTC. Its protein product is CASSVESHSRVGYTF.

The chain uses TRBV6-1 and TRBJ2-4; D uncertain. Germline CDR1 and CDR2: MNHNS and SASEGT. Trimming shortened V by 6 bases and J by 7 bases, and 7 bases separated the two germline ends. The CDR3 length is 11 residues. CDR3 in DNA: TGTGCCAGCAGGGCCGGGAACATTCAGTACTTC. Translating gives CASRAGNIQYF.

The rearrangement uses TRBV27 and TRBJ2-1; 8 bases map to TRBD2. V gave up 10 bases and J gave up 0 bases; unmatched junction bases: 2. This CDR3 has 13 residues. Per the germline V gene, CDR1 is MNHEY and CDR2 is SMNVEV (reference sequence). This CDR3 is CATAGGSYNEQFF. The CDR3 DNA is TGTGCCACCGCGGGGGGCTCCTACAATGAGCAGTTCTTC.

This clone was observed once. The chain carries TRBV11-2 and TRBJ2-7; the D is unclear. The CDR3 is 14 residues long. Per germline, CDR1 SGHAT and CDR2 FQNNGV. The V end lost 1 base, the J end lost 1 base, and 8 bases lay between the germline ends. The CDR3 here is CASSLVHKSYEQYF. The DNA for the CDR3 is TGTGCCAGCAGCTTAGTTCACAAATCCTACGAGCAGTACTTC. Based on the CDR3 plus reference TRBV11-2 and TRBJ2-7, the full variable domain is EAGVAQSPRYKIIEKRQSVAFWCNPISGHATLYWYQQILGQGPKLLIQFQNNGVVDDSQLPKDRFSAERLKGVDSTLKIQPAKLEDSAVYLCASSLVHKSYEQYFGPGTRLTVT.

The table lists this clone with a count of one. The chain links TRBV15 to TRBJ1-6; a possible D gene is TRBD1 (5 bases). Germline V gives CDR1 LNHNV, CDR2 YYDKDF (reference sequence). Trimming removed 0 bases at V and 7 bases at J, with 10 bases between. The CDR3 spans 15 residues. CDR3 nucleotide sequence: TGTGCCACCAGCAGAGATGGGGCCGAAAATTCACCCCTCCACTTT. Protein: CATSRDGAENSPLHF.

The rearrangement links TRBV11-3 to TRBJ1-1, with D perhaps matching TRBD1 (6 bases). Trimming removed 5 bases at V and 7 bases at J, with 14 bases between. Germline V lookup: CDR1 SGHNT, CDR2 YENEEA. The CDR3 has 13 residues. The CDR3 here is CASSTGFGFEAFF. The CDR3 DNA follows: TGTGCCAGCAGCACAGGGTTCGGGTTTGAAGCTTTCTTT.

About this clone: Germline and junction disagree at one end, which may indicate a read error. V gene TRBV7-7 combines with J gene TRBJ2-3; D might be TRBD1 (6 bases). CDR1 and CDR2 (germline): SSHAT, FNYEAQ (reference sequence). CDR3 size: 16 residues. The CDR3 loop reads CASSLGAGVQADTQYF. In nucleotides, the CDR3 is TGTGCTAGCAGCCTAGGGGCAGGGGTCCAGGCAGATACGCAGTATTTT.

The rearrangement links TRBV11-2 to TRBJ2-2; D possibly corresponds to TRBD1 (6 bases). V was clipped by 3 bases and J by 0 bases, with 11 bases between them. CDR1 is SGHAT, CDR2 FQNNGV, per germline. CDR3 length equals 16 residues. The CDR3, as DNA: TGTGCCAGCAGCTTTCGGACAGCGCCGAACACCGGGGAGCTGTTTTTT. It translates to CASSFRTAPNTGELFF. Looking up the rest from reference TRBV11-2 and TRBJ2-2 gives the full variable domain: EAGVAQSPRYKIIEKRQSVAFWCNPISGHATLYWYQQILGQGPKLLIQFQNNGVVDDSQLPKDRFSAERLKGVDSTLKIQPAKLEDSAVYLCASSFRTAPNTGELFFGEGSRLTVL.

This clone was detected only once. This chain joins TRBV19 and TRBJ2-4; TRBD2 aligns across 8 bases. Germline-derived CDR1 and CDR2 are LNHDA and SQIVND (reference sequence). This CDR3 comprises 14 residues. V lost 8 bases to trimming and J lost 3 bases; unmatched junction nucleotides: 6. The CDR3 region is CASSRGGNKNIQYF. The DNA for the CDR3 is TGTGCCAGTTCCCGGGGGGGGAACAAAAACATTCAGTACTTC.

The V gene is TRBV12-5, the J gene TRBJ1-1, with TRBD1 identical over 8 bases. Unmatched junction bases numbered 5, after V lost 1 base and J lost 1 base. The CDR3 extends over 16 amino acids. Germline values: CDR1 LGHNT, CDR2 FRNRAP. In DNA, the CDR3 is TGTGCTAGTGGTTTGGACAGGGGGATAACGAACACTGAAGCTTTCTTT. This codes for CASGLDRGITNTEAFF.

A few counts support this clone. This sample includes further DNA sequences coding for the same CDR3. As DNA, the CDR3 is TGTGCCAGCAGCCAAGAAACAGGGGGTCAGCCCCAGCATTTT. Protein: CASSQETGGQPQHF. The V call is TRBV4-2, the J call TRBJ1-5, with 8 bases matching TRBD1. With 0 bases clipped from V and 6 bases from J, the junction kept 1 base outside the gene matches. CDR1 LGHNA and CDR2 YNFKEQ come from the germline V gene. The CDR3 spans 14 residues.

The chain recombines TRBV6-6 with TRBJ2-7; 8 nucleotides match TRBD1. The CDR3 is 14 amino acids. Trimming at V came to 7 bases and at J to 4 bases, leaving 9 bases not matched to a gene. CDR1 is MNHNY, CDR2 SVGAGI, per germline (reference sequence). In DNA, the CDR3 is TGTGCCAGCACCCGGGGGACAGGATGGTACGAGCAGTACTTC. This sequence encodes CASTRGTGWYEQYF.

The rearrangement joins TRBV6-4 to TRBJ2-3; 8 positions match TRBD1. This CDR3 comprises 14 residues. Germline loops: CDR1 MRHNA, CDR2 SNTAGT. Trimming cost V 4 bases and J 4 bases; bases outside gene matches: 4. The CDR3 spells CASSAAGGSDTQYF. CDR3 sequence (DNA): TGTGCCAGCAGTGCGGCAGGGGGCTCAGATACGCAGTATTTT.

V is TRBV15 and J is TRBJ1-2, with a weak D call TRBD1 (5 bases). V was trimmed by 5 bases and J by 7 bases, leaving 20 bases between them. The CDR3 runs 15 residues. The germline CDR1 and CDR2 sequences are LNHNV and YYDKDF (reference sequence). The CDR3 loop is CATSGANQGSAGYTF. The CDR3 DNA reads TGTGCCACCAGCGGAGCAAACCAGGGTTCTGCTGGCTACACCTTC.

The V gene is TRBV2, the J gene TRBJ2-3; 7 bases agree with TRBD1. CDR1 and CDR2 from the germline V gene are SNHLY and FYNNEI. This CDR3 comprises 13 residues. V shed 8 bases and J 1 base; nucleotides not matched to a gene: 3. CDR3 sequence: CASQDRGTDTQYF. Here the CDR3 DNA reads TGTGCCAGCCAAGACAGGGGCACAGATACGCAGTATTTT. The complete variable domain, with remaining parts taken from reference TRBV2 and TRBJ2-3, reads EPEVTQTPSHQVTQMGQEVILRCVPISNHLYFYWYRQILGQKVEFLVSFYNNEISEKSEIFDDQFSVERPDGSNFTLKIRSTKLEDSAMYFCASQDRGTDTQYFGPGTRLTVL.

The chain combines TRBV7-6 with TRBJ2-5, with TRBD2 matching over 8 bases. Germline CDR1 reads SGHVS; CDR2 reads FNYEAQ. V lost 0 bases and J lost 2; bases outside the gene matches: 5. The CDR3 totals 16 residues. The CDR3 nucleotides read TGTGCCAGCAGCTTAGCTTCTAGCGGGTCACAAGAGACCCAGTACTTC. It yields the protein CASSLASSGSQETQYF.

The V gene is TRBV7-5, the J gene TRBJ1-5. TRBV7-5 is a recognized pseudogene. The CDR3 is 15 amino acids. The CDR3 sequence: CVRTRQVATLEPQHF. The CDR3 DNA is TGTGTCAGAACGCGGCAGGTAGCGACCTTGGAGCCCCAGCATTTT.

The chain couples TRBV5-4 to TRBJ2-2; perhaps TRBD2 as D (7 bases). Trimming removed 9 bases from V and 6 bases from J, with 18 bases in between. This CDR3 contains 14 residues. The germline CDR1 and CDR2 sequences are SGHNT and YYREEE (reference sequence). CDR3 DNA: TGTGCCACCTTTGTGGGGGGGGGCCCCGGGGAGCTGTTTTTT. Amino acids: CATFVGGGPGELFF.